The rows below give T cell receptor delta chains drawn from one sample of a study of delta chains in infants with herpesvirus infections. TCRdb reran clone calling via CATT on the RT-PCR reads. The data show about 400 delta-chain clones, around 23% seen once. The sequencing used peripheral blood, collected at time point 1 of longitudinal follow-up. The source of these receptors is a human donor who was a Ugandan infant, either HIV-exposed or HIV-unexposed (not recorded which). The conserved cysteine and the conserved F or W are not part of the CDR3 here.

V gene,J gene,CDR3 protein
TRDV1,TRDJ1,ALGDSFHLGGPHTDKLI
TRDV1,TRDJ1,ALGETTRLSIPPVWMPRDKLI
TRAV38-2/DV8,TRDJ1,AYRSAAWFLRGGLGDYTDKLI
TRDV1,TRDJ2,ALGELVGTVGRSGQLF
TRAV38-2/DV8,TRDJ1,AFMSRTGGYTGGTDKLI
TRDV2,TRDJ2,ACDILGDTTAQLF
TRDV2,TRDJ1,ACDTNREEDQGTGEPKLI
TRDV1,TRDJ1,ALGESASSTGGPSYTDKLI
TRDV1,TRDJ1,ALGSLPFYWGMRTDKLI
TRDV1,TRDJ1,ALGKRLPGWGYKTLI
TRDV2,TRDJ3,ACDTAEDTGDTRQMF
TRDV1,TRDJ1,ALGSSSCTGGYPIDDKLI
TRDV2,TRDJ3,ACDTTGGYGSWDTRQMF
TRDV2,TRDJ3,ACDTGDTRSWDTRQMF
TRDV1,TRDJ1,ALGEPVFRPKGPYWGIYTDKLI
TRDV1,TRDJ1,ALGESRRLHRTGGLI
TRDV1,TRDJ1,ALGELPGRWYWGQYTDKLI
TRDV1,TRDJ3,AHGEAYRHWGMRGSWDTRQMF
TRDV2,TRDJ1,ACDTASKTGGPLLYTDKLI
TRDV1,TRDJ1,ALGELDIPPQILGGYTDKLI
TRDV2,TRDJ1,ACDTGGYTDKLI
TRDV1,TRDJ1,ALGELVATVGDQADKLI
TRDV1,TRDJ1,ALGELTGDTVTDKLI
TRDV2,TRDJ2,ACDSVLGDTRRVTAQLF
TRDV1,TRDJ3,ALGRAFSPLLLGVARSWDTRQMF
TRDV2,TRDJ3,ACDTLKGSSSWDTRQMF
TRDV1,TRDJ1,ALGFPGGYATDKLI
TRDV2,TRDJ3,ACDTYWGSSWDTRQMF
TRDV1,TRDJ1,ALGEYISPSWHTDKLI
TRDV1,TRDJ1,ALGNYPLTGGYETDKLI
TRDV1,TRDJ1,ALGELGFSPPRYKLI
TRDV1,TRDJ1,ALGEATGGSTLYWGPYTDKLI
TRDV2,TRDJ3,ACDTWDTRQMF
TRDV2,TRDJ3,ACDTWGPAWDTRQMF
TRDV2,TRDJ3,ACDTVDWGSSWDTRQMF
TRDV1,TRDJ1,ALGGTPLGVYYTDKLI
TRDV2,TRDJ2,ACDWGIRTAQLF
TRDV1,TRDJ2,ALGELNSYVYWGTGAQLF
TRDV3,TRDJ3,ARNMGDTLSWDTRQMF
TRDV2,TRDJ3,ACDTLGDERPWDTRQMF
TRDV1,TRDJ1,ALGELTYWGSQLYTDKLI
TRDV2,TRDJ3,ACDTTGGYWDTRQMF
TRDV2,TRDJ3,ACDTVRGGRSWDTRQMF